This passage covers 5 T cell receptor beta chains from one sample sequenced in a study of CD8 T cells in ankylosing spondylitis. MiXCR, applied by TCRdb to the 5' RACE reads, yields one record per CDR3 protein. The sample holds 15,000 or so distinct CDR3 sequences; 7.5% to 9.5% are singletons and the top ten take approximately 38%. The source material was blood. These receptors were taken from a male donor with ankylosing spondylitis or in good health (not recorded which).

This clonotype appeared a few times. The genes are TRBV5-1 and TRBJ2-5; no reliable D call. Germline CDR1 is SGHRS and CDR2 is YFSETQ. V was shortened by 2 bases and J by 2 bases, with 13 bases between the two germline ends. The CDR3 is made up of 15 amino acids. CDR3 sequence: CASSLISRFQETQYF. In DNA, the CDR3 is TGCGCCAGCAGCTTAATCTCTAGATTTCAAGAGACCCAGTACTTC.

This clonotype was seen many times. This chain uses TRBV3-1 with TRBJ1-1; D is perhaps TRBD1 (5 bases). Germline loops: CDR1 LGHDT, CDR2 YNNKEL (reference sequence). Deletions cut 4 bases from V and 1 base from J, with 16 bases between. This CDR3 is built from 16 residues. CDR3 nucleotide sequence: TGTGCCAGCAGCCTCCTGGAAGACAGAGCGAACACTGAAGCTTTCTTT. It encodes CASSLLEDRANTEAFF.

This clonotype was seen repeatedly, ten times or more. The rearrangement uses TRBV10-2 and TRBJ2-3, with D possibly matching TRBD2 (6 bases). Trimming pared 6 bases from V and 8 bases from J, leaving 18 bases between. The CDR3 runs 14 residues. Looked up from germline, CDR1 is WSHSY and CDR2 is SAAADI. For the CDR3, the DNA is TGCGCCAGCAGGGAGGACTACCGGCAAGCTACGCAGTATTTT. Encoded protein: CASREDYRQATQYF.

This clonotype was seen many times. The V gene is TRBV7-2, the J gene TRBJ2-7; perhaps TRBD2 as D (6 bases). The CDR3 runs to 15 residues. Trimming left V 2 bases short and J 0 bases short, with 11 bases between. The germline gives CDR1 SGHTA, CDR2 FQGNSA. CDR3 sequence reads: CASSLTSQSSYEQYF. The CDR3 coding sequence is TGTGCCAGCAGCTTAACTAGCCAGAGCTCCTACGAGCAGTACTTC.

The table lists this clonotype with many counts. V gene TRBV7-9 combines with J gene TRBJ1-5; D unclear. V was pared by 2 bases and J by 6 bases, with 8 bases between. The germline CDR1 and CDR2 sequences are SEHNR and FQNEAQ (reference sequence). The CDR3 is 13 residues long. CDR3 nucleotide sequence: TGTGCCAGCAGCTTAAGTCTGGGTCAGCCCCAGCATTTT. Protein sequence: CASSLSLGQPQHF.